This T cell receptor beta chain was retrieved from a study of vaccination effects on CD4 cells after COVID-19. The data were produced by immunoSEQ multiplex PCR, yet TCRdb's version contains in-frame clones alone and is incomplete. Of about 66,000 clones in the sample, about 69% were seen once. Turning to this clone: Its target is not known.

The CDR3 runs to 13 residues. Looked up from germline, CDR1 is LGHDT and CDR2 is YNNKEL (reference sequence). V lost 1 base and J lost 8, with 10 bases in between. The culture ran for around nine days before CD4+ T cells were isolated. The person was diagnosed with PCR-confirmed SARS-CoV-2 infection between March and December 2020. Sequenced material: CD4+ T cells from PBMCs cultured without peptide, taken before COVID-19 vaccination. The rearrangement links TRBV3-1 (or the pseudogene TRBV3-2) to TRBJ2-3; no clear D. The source is a human donor who had a prior SARS-CoV-2 infection. CDR3 region: CASSQAHWGTQYF. The CDR3 nucleotides read TGTGCCAGCAGCCAAGCTCATTGGGGTACGCAGTATTTT.